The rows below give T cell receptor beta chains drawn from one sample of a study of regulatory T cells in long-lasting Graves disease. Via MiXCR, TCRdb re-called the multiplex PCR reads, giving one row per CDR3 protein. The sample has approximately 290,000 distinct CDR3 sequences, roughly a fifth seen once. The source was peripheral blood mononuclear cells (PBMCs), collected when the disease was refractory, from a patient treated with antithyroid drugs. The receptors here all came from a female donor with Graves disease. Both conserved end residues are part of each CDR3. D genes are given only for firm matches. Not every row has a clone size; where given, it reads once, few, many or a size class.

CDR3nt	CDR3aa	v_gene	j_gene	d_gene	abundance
TGTGCCAGCAGCTTCGACTCCTATAATTCATCCCTCCACTTT	CASSFDSYNSSLHF	TRBV11-1	TRBJ1-6	-	-
TGTGCCAGCTCACCCGACAGGGGCACGTCTATGACTGAAGCTTTCTTT	CASSPDRGTSMTEAFF	TRBV18	TRBJ1-1	TRBD1	-
TGTGCCAGCAGTGGTCTGGGAGCTGAGCAGTTCTTC	CASSGLGAEQFF	TRBV7-9	TRBJ2-1	-	-
TGTGCCAGCGGGGGACAGGCGGACACTGAAGCTTTCTTT	CASGGQADTEAFF	TRBV2	TRBJ1-1	TRBD1	-
TGTGCCAGCAGCCCCGGACTAGCGGGGGGGGTAGATACGCAGTATTTT	CASSPGLAGGVDTQYF	TRBV11-2	TRBJ2-3	TRBD2	-
TGTGCCAGCACCGACCCTGGGGCCGGGGAGCTGTTTTTT	CASTDPGAGELFF	TRBV6-1	TRBJ2-2	-	few
TGTGCCAGCAGTTTCGGGACCAATGGCGGGACCCAGTACTTC	CASSFGTNGGTQYF	TRBV28	TRBJ2-5	-	many
TGTGCCAGCAGGGTAGGGGGTACGAAAGCTTTCTTT	CASRVGGTKAFF	TRBV28	TRBJ1-1	-	many
TGCGCCAGCAGCTTGATTTGGAACACCGGGGAGCTGTTTTTT	CASSLIWNTGELFF	TRBV5-1	TRBJ2-2	-	-
TGCAGTGCTAGTTATAGGGCCGACACTGAAGCTTTCTTT	CSASYRADTEAFF	TRBV20-1	TRBJ1-1	-	-
TGTGCCAGCAGTCGTGGGACAGGGGGTGGCTACACCTTC	CASSRGTGGGYTF	TRBV27	TRBJ1-2	TRBD1	few
TGTGCCAGCAGTTACAAAACCGGGACAGGCTCCTACGAGCAGTACTTC	CASSYKTGTGSYEQYF	TRBV6-2/TRBV6-3	TRBJ2-7	TRBD1	many
TGTGCCAGCAGACCGGGACTCGGAGGCGGTGGGGAGCTGTTTTTT	CASRPGLGGGGELFF	TRBV28	TRBJ2-2	-	many
TGTGCCAGCAGCTCCCTAGCGAGGGGCACCGGGGAGCTGTTTTTT	CASSSLARGTGELFF	TRBV7-9	TRBJ2-2	-	many
TGCGCCAGCAGCCAAGAGATAGGGACACCAGATACGCAGTATTTT	CASSQEIGTPDTQYF	TRBV4-3	TRBJ2-3	-	few
TGTGCCAGCAGTTTGGGATTCGGGGGGACGGAGCCCCAGCATTTT	CASSLGFGGTEPQHF	TRBV28	TRBJ1-5	-	many
TGCGCCAGCAGTACGAGTTCTGAAGCTTTCTTT	CASSTSSEAFF	TRBV5-1	TRBJ1-1	-	-
TGTGCCAGCAGCTTAGGTAGACGCCTTAACTACGAGCAGTACTTC	CASSLGRRLNYEQYF	TRBV11-2	TRBJ2-7	-	many
TGCAGCGTTGACCCAGCGGGAGGGCCAGGGGAGACCCAGTACTTC	CSVDPAGGPGETQYF	TRBV29-1	TRBJ2-5	TRBD2	many
TGTGCCAGCTCACCACCTAACAGGGACTCGAAAGAGACCCAGTACTTC	CASSPPNRDSKETQYF	TRBV18	TRBJ2-5	-	-
TGTGCCAGCAGACCGGACGAATTCCAGCCCCAGCATTTT	CASRPDEFQPQHF	TRBV6-1	TRBJ1-5	-	many
TGTGCCAGCAGTGAACTGAGGGGCCGGGAGACCCAGTACTTC	CASSELRGRETQYF	TRBV25-1	TRBJ2-5	-	-
TGCGCCAGCAGCCCCCTGGGACAGGGACGCGGCTACACCTTC	CASSPLGQGRGYTF	TRBV4-1	TRBJ1-2	TRBD1	-
TGTGCCAGCAGCTTCAAGGGCAGGAGGAACACCGGGGAGCTGTTTTTT	CASSFKGRRNTGELFF	TRBV5-6	TRBJ2-2	-	-
TGTGCCAGCAGCGATAGGGACAGTCCTTACGAGCAGTACTTC	CASSDRDSPYEQYF	TRBV7-9	TRBJ2-7	TRBD1	few
TGCAGGGTCGGCACCGGGGAGCTGTTTTTT	CRVGTGELFF	TRBV6-9	TRBJ2-2	-	-
TGTGCCAGCAGCCCGCCGGAGGAGGGGTGGTCCACTGAAGCTTTCTTT	CASSPPEEGWSTEAFF	TRBV9	TRBJ1-1	-	-
TGTGCCAGCAGCTTGGGGTGGGACGAGACCCAGTACTTC	CASSLGWDETQYF	TRBV5-4	TRBJ2-5	-	-
TGTGCCAGCAGTGAGACAGGGGGCTTTTACGAGCAGTACTTC	CASSETGGFYEQYF	TRBV2	TRBJ2-7	TRBD1	many
TGCAGTGCTGGGGTCTCAGCCAAAAACATTCAGTACTTC	CSAGVSAKNIQYF	TRBV20-1	TRBJ2-4	-	-
TGCAGCGTTGTACTACTTAACGAGCAGTACTTC	CSVVLLNEQYF	TRBV29-1	TRBJ2-7	-	few
TGCAGTGCTAGTATAGCGGGAGGGCCGAGGTACAATGAGCAGTTCTTC	CSASIAGGPRYNEQFF	TRBV20-1	TRBJ2-1	TRBD2	few
TGTGCCAGCAGTGGAGGCTCCGCCGAGCAGTACTTC	CASSGGSAEQYF	TRBV6-1	TRBJ2-7	-	many
TGCGCCAGCAGCCCCAGACTAGGAGGTGAGCAGTACTTC	CASSPRLGGEQYF	TRBV4-1	TRBJ2-7	-	-
TGTGCCAGCAGCTCAACTACGGGACACCAGAACACTGAAGCTTTCTTT	CASSSTTGHQNTEAFF	TRBV7-9	TRBJ1-1	-	many
TGCAGTGCTAGAGATGCGTCGCCCAGCAAGCCCTATAGCGACGAGCAGTACTTC	CSARDASPSKPYSDEQYF	TRBV20-1	TRBJ2-7	-	many
TGCAGTGCTAGTCAGACAGGGGGCTTTACCGGGGAGCTGTTTTTT	CSASQTGGFTGELFF	TRBV20-1	TRBJ2-2	TRBD1	few
TGTGCCAGCTCACCGCAGGGGAATGCCTACGAGCAGTACTTC	CASSPQGNAYEQYF	TRBV18	TRBJ2-7	-	once
TGTGCCAGTAGTACGGCTGGGGCAAAGGAGACCCAGTACTTC	CASSTAGAKETQYF	TRBV19	TRBJ2-5	-	few
TGCGCCAGCAGTGGGACCTCTAGGGACGAGCAGTACTTC	CASSGTSRDEQYF	TRBV10-2	TRBJ2-7	-	-
TGTGCCAGCAGCGCCAGGCACGGGAGGGCCGGGACAGATACGCAGTATTTT	CASSARHGRAGTDTQYF	TRBV9	TRBJ2-3	TRBD2	-
TGTGCCAGCAGTTTAATCCTTGGGACTAGCGAGTACTACAATGAGCAGTTCTTC	CASSLILGTSEYYNEQFF	TRBV28	TRBJ2-1	TRBD2	few
TGTGCCAGCAGTTCCCTAGCGGGAGTCCCCCAAGAGACCCAGTACTTC	CASSSLAGVPQETQYF	TRBV6-2/TRBV6-3	TRBJ2-5	TRBD2	few
TGCAGCGTTCAGGACAGGGGTGGCGGCTACACCTTC	CSVQDRGGGYTF	TRBV29-1	TRBJ1-2	TRBD1	-
TGTGCCAGCAGTTACTTAGGACGCTTTAATAATTCACCCCTCCACTTT	CASSYLGRFNNSPLHF	TRBV6-2/TRBV6-3	TRBJ1-6	-	-
TGTGCCAGCAGACCTACAGGCCCTGGGGCCAACGTCCTGACTTTC	CASRPTGPGANVLTF	TRBV6-1	TRBJ2-6	-	many
-	CASSQVGPGAFF	TRBV3-2	TRBJ1-1	-	few
TGCAGTGCCCCAGGGACCTCCGACCAAGAGACCCAGTACTTC	CSAPGTSDQETQYF	TRBV20-1	TRBJ2-5	-	-
TGTGCCATCAGTGAGTCACGGACAGGGGGCTACTACGAGCAGTACTTC	CAISESRTGGYYEQYF	TRBV10-3	TRBJ2-7	TRBD1	-
TGCGCCAGCAGCCAGGGGGACAGGGTTTCTATTGAAGCTTTCTTT	CASSQGDRVSIEAFF	TRBV4-3	TRBJ1-1	TRBD1	-
TGCGCCAGCAGCCAACTCCGACAGACTGAAGCTTTCTTT	CASSQLRQTEAFF	TRBV4-1	TRBJ1-1	-	-
TGTGCCAGCAGTTTAGTGGGGCCAGGGTCCAATCAGCCCCAGCATTTT	CASSLVGPGSNQPQHF	TRBV28	TRBJ1-5	-	few
TGTGCCAGCAGCTTGTCCACGAAGATGGTGAACACTGAAGCTTTCTTT	CASSLSTKMVNTEAFF	TRBV5-6	TRBJ1-1	-	-
TGTGCCAGCAGCTTTCAAGGGGGGGTCCCCAACTATGGCTACACCTTC	CASSFQGGVPNYGYTF	TRBV7-2	TRBJ1-2	-	many
TGTGCCAGCAATGTACTTACTTTGTTCAATGATGAGCAGTTCTTC	CASNVLTLFNDEQFF	TRBV7-9	TRBJ2-1	-	-
TGTGCCTGGAGTACATCCAGACAGGGCCCATGGGAAAAACTGTTTTTT	CAWSTSRQGPWEKLFF	TRBV30	TRBJ1-4	TRBD1	-
TGTGCCAGCACCGGCCAGCAACGAGAGACCCAGTACTTC	CASTGQQRETQYF	TRBV2	TRBJ2-5	-	many